This entry describes one T cell receptor beta chain. Every isolated RNA sample was fully reverse transcribed, so sequencing captured expressed TCRB transcripts. Sequencing was performed with immunoSEQ multiplex PCR; in TCRdb, only in-frame clones are kept and a portion is missing. The sample shows 65,000 to 100,000 clones, around 32% of them seen only once. The CDR3 spans 14 residues. Germline V gives CDR1 GTSNPN, CDR2 SVGIG (reference sequence). V lost 7 bases to trimming and J lost 2 bases, with 15 bases between them. The data are from a study of beta chain features in type 1 diabetes. Sequencing was carried out using stem cell memory CD4+ T cells from blood. The J gene is TRBJ2-4, the V gene TRBV30; the D gene is possibly TRBD2 (6 bases). This receptor was taken from a woman younger than 30 in good health. The DNA of the CDR3 is TGTGCCTCCGGCGGGGTGGGATCCAAAAACATTCAGTACTTC. This translates into CASGGVGSKNIQYF.